Many counts were recorded for the clone carrying this TCR beta chain. What it recognizes is unknown. This entry belongs to a study of T cells after yellow fever vaccination. Study details: Fractions of limited cellularity were prepared by means of SMART-Seq v4 Ultra Low Input. General study results and limits: The booster saw the reappearance of most primary-vaccination clones (roughly 97% CD4, 88% CD8). The secondary response was weaker, and its peak arrived faster, on day 5 versus 15.

TCRdb independently ran MiXCR on the 5' RACE reads; one entry per CDR3 protein. The sample consists of 230,000 or so distinct CDR3 sequences, approximately 3.5% of them appearing once. The material sequenced was PBMCs, taken 15 days after the yellow fever booster vaccination. This clonotype was sampled from a man aged 18 to 35 who received the YFV17D yellow fever vaccine.

Written as DNA, the CDR3 is TGTGCCAGCACCGCGGCCCCTCAGGTCGGGGAGCTGTTTTTT. Translating it yields CASTAAPQVGELFF. The gene calls are TRBV11-2 and TRBJ2-2; D is unclear. Trimming took off 7 bases at V and 7 bases at J, with 16 bases between the two ends. The germline V gene has CDR1 SGHAT and CDR2 FQNNGV. The length of the CDR3 is 14 residues.